This TCR beta chain was documented in a study of blood T cell repertoires in COVID-19. The overall study: Researchers got acute and convalescent COVID-19 samples from the United States, Italy and Spain.

The CDR3 totals 15 residues. V was shortened by 0 bases and J by 1 base, with 10 bases between the two germline ends. Germline CDR1 SGDLS, CDR2 YYNGEE. Libraries were prepared by immunoSEQ multiplex PCR; TCRdb keeps only in-frame clonotypes and omits some of them. The sample records 55,000 to 75,000 clones, 88% being singletons. The clonotype was recovered from a human donor in a cohort sampled during active COVID-19. J is TRBJ1-1 and V is TRBV9; D ambiguous. Material: peripheral blood. The CDR3, as DNA: TGTGCCAGCAGCGTAGCCGGGAATTCGAACACTGAAGCTTTCTTT. Its translation is CASSVAGNSNTEAFF.